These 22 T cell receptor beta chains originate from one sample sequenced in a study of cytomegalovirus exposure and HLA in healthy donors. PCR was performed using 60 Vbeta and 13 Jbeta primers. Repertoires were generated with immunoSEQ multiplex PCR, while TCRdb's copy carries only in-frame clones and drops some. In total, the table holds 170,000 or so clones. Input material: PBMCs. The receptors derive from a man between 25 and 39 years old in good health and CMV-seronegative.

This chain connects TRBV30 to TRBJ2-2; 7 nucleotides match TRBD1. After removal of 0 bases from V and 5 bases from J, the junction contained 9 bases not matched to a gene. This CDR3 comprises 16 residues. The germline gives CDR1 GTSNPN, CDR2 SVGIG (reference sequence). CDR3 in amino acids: CAWSVEDRIRTGELFF. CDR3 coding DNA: TGTGCCTGGAGTGTAGAGGACAGGATTCGAACCGGGGAGCTGTTTTTT.

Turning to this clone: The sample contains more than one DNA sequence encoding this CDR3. The CDR3 region is CAWSGQSYEQYF. CDR3 coding DNA: TGTGCCTGGAGTGGACAGAGCTACGAGCAGTACTTC. The chain uses TRBV30 and TRBJ2-7; TRBD1 might be the D (5 bases). V was trimmed by 1 base and J by 3 bases, leaving 7 bases between them. The germline CDR1 and CDR2 sequences are GTSNPN and SVGIG (reference sequence). The CDR3 extends over 12 amino acids. Drawing the rest from reference TRBV30 and TRBJ2-7, the complete variable domain is SQTIHQWPATLVQPVGSPLSLECTVEGTSNPNLYWYRQAAGRGLQLLFYSVGIGQISSEVPQNLSASRPQDRQFILSSKKLLLSDSGFYLCAWSGQSYEQYFGPGTRLTVT.

This CDR3 reads CASRQQDMPEFF. The CDR3 DNA reads as TGTGCCAGCAGGCAACAGGACATGCCCGAGTTCTTC. V and J are TRBV5-4 and TRBJ2-1, with a weak D call TRBD1 (5 bases). CDR1 is SGHNT, CDR2 YYREEE, per germline (reference sequence). V was trimmed by 5 bases and J by 14 bases, leaving 17 bases between them. The CDR3 runs to 12 residues.

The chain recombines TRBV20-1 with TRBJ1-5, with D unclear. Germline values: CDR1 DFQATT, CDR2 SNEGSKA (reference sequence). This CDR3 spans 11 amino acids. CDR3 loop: CTVGVNQPQHF. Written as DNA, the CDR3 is TGCACCGTAGGAGTGAATCAGCCCCAGCATTTT.

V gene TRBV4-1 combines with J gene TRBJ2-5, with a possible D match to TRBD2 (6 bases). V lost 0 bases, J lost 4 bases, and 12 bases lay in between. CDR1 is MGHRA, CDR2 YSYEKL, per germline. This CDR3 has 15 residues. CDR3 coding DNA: TGCGCCAGCAGCCAAGAGATTGGAGGGACAGAGACCCAGTACTTC. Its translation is CASSQEIGGTETQYF.

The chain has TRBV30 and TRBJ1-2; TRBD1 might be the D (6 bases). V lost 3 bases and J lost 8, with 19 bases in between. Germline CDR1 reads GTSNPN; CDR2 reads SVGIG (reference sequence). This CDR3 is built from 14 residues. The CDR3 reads CAWSPGTTGVGYTF. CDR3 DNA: TGTGCCTGGAGCCCCGGGACGACAGGTGTAGGCTACACCTTC. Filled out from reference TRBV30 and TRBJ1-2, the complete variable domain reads SQTIHQWPATLVQPVGSPLSLECTVEGTSNPNLYWYRQAAGRGLQLLFYSVGIGQISSEVPQNLSASRPQDRQFILSSKKLLLSDSGFYLCAWSPGTTGVGYTFGSGTRLTVV.

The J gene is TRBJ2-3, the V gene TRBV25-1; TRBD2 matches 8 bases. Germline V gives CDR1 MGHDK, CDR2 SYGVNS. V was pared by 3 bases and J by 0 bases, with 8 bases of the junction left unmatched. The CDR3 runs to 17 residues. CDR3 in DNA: TGTGCCAGCAGTGAGTTAGCGGGAAGTGCTAGCACAGATACGCAGTATTTT. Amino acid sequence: CASSELAGSASTDTQYF.

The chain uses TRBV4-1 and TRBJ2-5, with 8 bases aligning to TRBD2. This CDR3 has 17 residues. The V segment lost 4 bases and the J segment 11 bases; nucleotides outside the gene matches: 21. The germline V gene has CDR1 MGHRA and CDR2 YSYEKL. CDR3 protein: CASSPDLGVAGPGEQYF. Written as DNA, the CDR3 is TGCGCCAGCAGCCCAGACTTGGGGGTAGCGGGGCCCGGAGAGCAGTACTTC.

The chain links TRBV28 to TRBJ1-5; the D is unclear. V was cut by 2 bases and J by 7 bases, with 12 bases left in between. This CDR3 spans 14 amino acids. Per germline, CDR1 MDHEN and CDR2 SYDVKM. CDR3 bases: TGTGCCAGCAGTTTAATTCTCGGGGAACAGCCCCAGCATTTT. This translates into CASSLILGEQPQHF.

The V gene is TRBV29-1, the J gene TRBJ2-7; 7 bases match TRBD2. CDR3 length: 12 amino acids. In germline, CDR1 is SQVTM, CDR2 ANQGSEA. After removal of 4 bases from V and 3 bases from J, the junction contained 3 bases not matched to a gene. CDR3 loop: CSVAASGYEQYF. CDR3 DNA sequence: TGCAGCGTTGCGGCTAGCGGCTACGAGCAGTACTTC.

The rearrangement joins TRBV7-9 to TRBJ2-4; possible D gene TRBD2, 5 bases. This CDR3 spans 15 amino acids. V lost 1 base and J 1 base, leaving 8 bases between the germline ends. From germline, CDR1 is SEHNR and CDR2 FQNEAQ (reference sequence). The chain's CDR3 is CASSLVAGAKNIQYF. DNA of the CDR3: TGTGCCAGCAGCTTAGTTGCGGGTGCCAAAAACATTCAGTACTTC.

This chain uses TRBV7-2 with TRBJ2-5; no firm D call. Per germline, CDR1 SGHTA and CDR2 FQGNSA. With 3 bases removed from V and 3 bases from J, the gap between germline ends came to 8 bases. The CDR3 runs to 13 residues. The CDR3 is CASSFVAEETQYF. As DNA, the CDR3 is TGTGCCAGCAGCTTTGTGGCAGAAGAGACCCAGTACTTC.

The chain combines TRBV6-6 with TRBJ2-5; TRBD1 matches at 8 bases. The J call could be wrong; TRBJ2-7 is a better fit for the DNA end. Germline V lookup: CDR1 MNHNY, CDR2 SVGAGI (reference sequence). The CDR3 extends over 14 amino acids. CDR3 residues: CASRLRTGPYEQYF. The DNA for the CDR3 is TGTGCCAGCAGATTACGGACAGGGCCCTACGAGCAGTACTTC.

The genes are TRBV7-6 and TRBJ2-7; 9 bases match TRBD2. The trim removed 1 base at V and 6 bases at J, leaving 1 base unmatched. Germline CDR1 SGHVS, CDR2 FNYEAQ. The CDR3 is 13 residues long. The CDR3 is CASSLGLAAEQYF. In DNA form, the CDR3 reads TGTGCCAGCAGCTTAGGACTAGCGGCCGAGCAGTACTTC.

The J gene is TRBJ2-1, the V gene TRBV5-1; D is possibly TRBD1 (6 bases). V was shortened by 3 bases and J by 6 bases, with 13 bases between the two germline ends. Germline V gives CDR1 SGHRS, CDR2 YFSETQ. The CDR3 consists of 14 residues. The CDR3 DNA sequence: TGCGCCAGCAGCTCCCAGGGGTCGAGCAATGAGCAGTTCTTC. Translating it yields CASSSQGSSNEQFF.

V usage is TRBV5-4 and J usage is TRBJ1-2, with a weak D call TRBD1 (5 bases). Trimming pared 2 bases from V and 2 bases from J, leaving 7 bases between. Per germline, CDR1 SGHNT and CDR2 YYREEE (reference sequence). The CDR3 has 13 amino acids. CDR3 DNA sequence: TGTGCCAGCAGCTTCGGGGGGAACTATGGCTACACCTTC. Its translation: CASSFGGNYGYTF.

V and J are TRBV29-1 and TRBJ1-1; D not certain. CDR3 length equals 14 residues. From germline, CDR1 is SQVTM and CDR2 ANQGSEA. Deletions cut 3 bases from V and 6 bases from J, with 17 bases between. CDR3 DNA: TGCAGCGTTGACCTTAGCGATAGGGAGGCTGAAGCTTTCTTT. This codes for CSVDLSDREAEAFF.

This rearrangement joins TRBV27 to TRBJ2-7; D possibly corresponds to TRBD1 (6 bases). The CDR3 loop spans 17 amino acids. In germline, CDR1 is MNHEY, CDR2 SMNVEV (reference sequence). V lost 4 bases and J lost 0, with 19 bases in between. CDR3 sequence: CASSSYFEQGSSYEQYF. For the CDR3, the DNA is TGTGCCAGCAGTTCCTATTTCGAGCAGGGGTCCTCCTACGAGCAGTACTTC.

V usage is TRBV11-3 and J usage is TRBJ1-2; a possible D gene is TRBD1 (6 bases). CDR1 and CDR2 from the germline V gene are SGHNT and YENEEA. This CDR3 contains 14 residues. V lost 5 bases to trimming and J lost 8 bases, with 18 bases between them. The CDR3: CASSGTRLPLGYTF. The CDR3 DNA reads TGTGCCAGCAGCGGGACAAGACTTCCTTTAGGCTACACCTTC.

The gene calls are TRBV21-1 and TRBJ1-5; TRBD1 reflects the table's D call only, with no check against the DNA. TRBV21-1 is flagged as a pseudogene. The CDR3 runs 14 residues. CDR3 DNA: TGTGCCAATTCGGACAGGGGCCTCAATCAGCCCCAGCATTTT. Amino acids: CANSDRGLNQPQHF.

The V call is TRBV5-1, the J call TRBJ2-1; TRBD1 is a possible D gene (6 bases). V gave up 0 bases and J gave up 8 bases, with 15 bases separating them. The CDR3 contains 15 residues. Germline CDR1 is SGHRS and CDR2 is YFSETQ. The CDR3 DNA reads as TGCGCCAGCAGCTTGGGAGGTTACAGGGTCGATGAGCAGTTCTTC. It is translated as CASSLGGYRVDEQFF.

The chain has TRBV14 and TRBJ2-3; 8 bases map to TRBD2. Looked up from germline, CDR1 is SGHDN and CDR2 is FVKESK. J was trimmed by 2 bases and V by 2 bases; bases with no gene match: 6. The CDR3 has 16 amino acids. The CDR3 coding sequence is TGTGCCAGCAGCCAATTAGCGGGATCCCTCACAGATACGCAGTATTTT. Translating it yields CASSQLAGSLTDTQYF.